This TCR beta chain derives from a study of blood T cell repertoires in COVID-19. Sequencing was performed with immunoSEQ multiplex PCR; in TCRdb, only in-frame clones are kept and a portion is missing. The sample comprises 250,000 to 300,000 clones, almost 85% of which are singletons, and about 5.1% rests with the top ten. CDR1 is SEHNR and CDR2 is FQNEAQ in the germline V gene (reference sequence). Trimming took off 5 bases at V and 7 bases at J, with 14 bases between the two ends. The CDR3 runs to 13 residues. Sequenced input: peripheral blood. V and J are TRBV7-9 and TRBJ1-2; D is possibly TRBD1 (5 bases). This receptor was taken from a man aged 50-59 years with active or convalescent COVID-19. CDR3 nucleotides: TGTGCCAGCAGCCACGAAAGAAGGGGTGGCTACACCTTC. The encoded protein is CASSHERRGGYTF.